Following are 7 T cell receptor beta chains from one sample sequenced in a study of T cell repertoires in cytomegalovirus infection. TCRdb ran MiXCR on the reads and lists one entry per CDR3 protein. The sample includes under 500,000 distinct CDR3 sequences, 42% of them seen just once. Their target antigens are unknown. The source was cultured PBMCs, collected from culture after CMV antigen stimulation. The receptors were gathered from a human donor in good health (CMV status not recorded). Some clones in this sample may be carry-over from other donors' samples.

This clonotype has a handful of counts. The genes are TRBV6-1 and TRBJ1-3, with D possibly being TRBD1 (5 bases). The length of the CDR3 is 15 residues. Trimming removed 5 bases at V and 0 bases at J, with 11 bases between. Germline V gene sequence: CDR1 MNHNS, CDR2 SASEGT. CDR3 in amino acids: CASSYQGSSGNTIYF. CDR3 bases: TGTGCCAGCAGTTATCAGGGATCCTCTGGAAACACCATATATTTT.

This chain uses TRBV7-6 with TRBJ2-1; tentatively, D is TRBD1 (5 bases). Germline V CDR1 and CDR2: SGHVS, FNYEAQ. V lost 4 bases to trimming and J lost 6 bases, with 10 bases between them. CDR3 length: 13 residues. The CDR3, as DNA: TGTGCCAGCAGCTCACAGCAGGGCAATGAGCAGTTCTTC. Translation gives CASSSQQGNEQFF.

This clonotype is a singleton in its sample. The V call is TRBV12-3 or TRBV12-4, the J call TRBJ1-1; no definite D call. V lost 6 bases and J 7 bases, leaving 9 bases between the germline ends. The CDR3 loop spans 11 amino acids. The CDR3 protein is CASRFQYEAFF. CDR3 sequence (DNA): TGTGCCAGCAGATTCCAGTATGAAGCTTTCTTT.

The chain joins TRBV2 to TRBJ2-3, with 9 bases identical to TRBD2. This CDR3 contains 15 residues. V lost 4 bases and J lost 2; bases outside the gene matches: 4. CDR1 and CDR2 from the germline V gene are SNHLY and FYNNEI. The CDR3 DNA reads TGTGCCAGCAGTGTTGCTAGCGGGGCCACAGATACGCAGTATTTT. Translating it yields CASSVASGATDTQYF.

This clonotype appeared many times. The chain joins TRBV7-2 to TRBJ1-6; D possibly corresponds to TRBD1 (5 bases). With 9 bases removed from V and 10 bases from J, the gap between germline ends came to 16 bases. The CDR3 covers 13 residues. CDR1 SGHTA and CDR2 FQGNSA come from the germline V gene. This CDR3 reads CASRGLVGSPLHF. The CDR3 DNA reads TGTGCCAGTAGGGGCCTTGTGGGATCACCCCTCCACTTT.

CDR3 loop: CASTPGVTGNTIYF. The CDR3 DNA sequence: TGTGCCAGCACCCCAGGGGTAACTGGAAACACCATATATTTT. V is TRBV7-8 and J is TRBJ1-3, with D possibly matching TRBD1 (6 bases). The V end lost 7 bases, the J end lost 2 bases, and 12 bases lay between the germline ends. This CDR3 contains 14 residues. The germline CDR1 and CDR2 sequences are SGHVS and FQNEAQ.

The V call is TRBV7-2, the J call TRBJ2-5, with D perhaps matching TRBD1 (5 bases). V was trimmed by 4 bases and J by 1 base, leaving 19 bases between them. This CDR3 comprises 17 residues. The V gene's germline CDR1 is SGHTA and CDR2 FQGNSA. CDR3 loop: CASSYQRGRSPQETQYF. The DNA for the CDR3 is TGTGCCAGCAGCTACCAAAGGGGCAGGTCACCCCAAGAGACCCAGTACTTC.